This TCR beta chain was captured in a study of cytomegalovirus exposure and HLA in healthy donors. Findings of the study overall: According to the study, approximately 150 TCR beta chains were cytomegalovirus-associated.

The V and J ends lost 6 bases and 4 bases respectively, with 12 bases between them. The length of the CDR3 is 13 residues. CDR1 is LNHDA, CDR2 SQIVND, per germline (reference sequence). With 60 Vbeta and 13 Jbeta primers, the PCR was carried out. Using immunoSEQ multiplex PCR, the repertoire was profiled, and TCRdb retains in-frame clones only, with some absent. The table lists approximately 130,000 clones, around four fifths of them singletons. In the case of this clone: The target antigen is unknown.

The clonotype originates from a man aged 35-49 years in good health and CMV-seronegative. Sequencing was carried out using PBMCs. The V gene is TRBV19, the J gene TRBJ1-2; D remains unclear. The CDR3 here is CASRLTISYGYTF. The CDR3 DNA is TGTGCCAGTAGATTGACAATCTCCTATGGCTACACCTTC.